The rows below give T cell receptor beta chains drawn from one sample of a study of CD8+ T cells in alopecia areata. The repertoire was sequenced with immunoSEQ multiplex PCR; TCRdb's copy has only in-frame clones and lacks some. Among some 200,000 clones, 50% to 60% were seen once, and the ten largest hold over 12%. This specimen consisted of CD4+ T cells sorted from blood, obtained at week 0. The receptor set was obtained from a human donor with alopecia areata. The CDR3 runs from the conserved cysteine through the conserved F or W. The order of the fields is J gene, D gene, V gene, clone size, CDR3 protein, CDR3 DNA. The D gene is left open where the match is weak. Size is stated for part of the rows, as once, few or many counts, or as a class when the clone is expanded.

>TRBJ1-1|-|TRBV5-1|once
CASSLELNTEAFF
TGCGCCAGCAGCTTGGAGTTGAACACTGAAGCTTTCTTT
>TRBJ2-5|-|TRBV7-9|-
CASSPTGLETQYF
TGTGCCAGCAGCCCTACAGGGCTGGAGACCCAGTACTTC
>TRBJ2-7|-|TRBV6-5|-
CASSYSGGAASYEQYF
TGTGCCAGCAGTTACTCGGGGGGGGCCGCCTCCTACGAGCAGTACTTC
>TRBJ1-1|-|TRBV7-9|-
CASSLSQQNTEAFF
TGTGCCAGCAGCTTGTCACAGCAGAACACTGAAGCTTTCTTT
>TRBJ1-2|-|TRBV12-5|-
CASGLVRGNYGYTF
TGTGCTAGTGGTTTGGTACGGGGAAACTATGGCTACACCTTC
>TRBJ1-1|-|TRBV29-1|few
CSVGLTSGVNTEAFF
TGCAGCGTTGGCCTCACGAGTGGGGTCAACACTGAAGCTTTCTTT
>TRBJ2-5|TRBD2|TRBV25-1|-
CASSDASGETQYF
TGTGCCAGCAGTGACGCTAGCGGAGAGACCCAGTACTTC
>TRBJ1-1|-|TRBV29-1|-
CSVRAANTEAFF
TGCAGCGTTCGGGCAGCCAACACTGAAGCTTTCTTT
>TRBJ2-6|-|TRBV5-1|once
CASSADAGANVLTF
TGCGCCAGCAGCGCCGACGCTGGGGCCAACGTCCTGACTTTC
>TRBJ2-2|-|TRBV20-1|few
CSAVVSGELFF
TGCAGTGCAGTCGTGTCGGGGGAGCTGTTTTTT
>TRBJ2-3|-|TRBV10-3|-
CAIRDPGRQRTDTQYF
TGTGCCATCAGAGATCCGGGACGCCAGCGAACAGATACGCAGTATTTT
>TRBJ2-7|-|TRBV30|-
CATVTRGSSYEQYF
TGTGCCACTGTAACTCGGGGGAGCTCCTACGAGCAGTACTTC
>TRBJ2-2|-|TRBV4-1|few
CASSQDQARELFF
TGCGCCAGCAGCCAAGATCAGGCCCGGGAGCTGTTTTTT
>TRBJ2-2|-|TRBV7-9|-
CASRPTGELFF
TGTGCCAGCAGGCCTACCGGGGAGCTGTTTTTT
>TRBJ2-6|-|TRBV27|-
CASAPYSGANVLTF
TGTGCCAGCGCTCCATACTCTGGGGCCAACGTCCTGACTTTC
>TRBJ2-1|TRBD2|TRBV18|-
CASSLSGRDLNEQFF
TGTGCCAGCTCACTCAGCGGGAGGGATCTGAATGAGCAGTTCTTC
>TRBJ1-5|-|TRBV19|-
CASSTGSGQPQHF
TGTGCCAGTAGTACAGGTTCGGGGCAGCCCCAGCATTTT
>TRBJ2-1|TRBD2|TRBV9|-
CASSVVSGGSYNEQFF
TGTGCCAGCAGCGTAGTTAGCGGGGGGTCCTACAATGAGCAGTTCTTC
>TRBJ1-2|-|TRBV7-9|-
CASRDSGVGGYTF
TGTGCCAGCAGGGACTCGGGAGTTGGTGGCTACACCTTC
>TRBJ2-7|-|TRBV27|-
CASSGKVGHEQYF
TGTGCCAGCAGTGGGAAGGTGGGTCACGAGCAGTACTTC
>TRBJ2-7|-|TRBV5-1|-
CASSQEGYEQYF
TGCGCCAGCAGCCAGGAGGGATACGAGCAGTACTTC
>TRBJ2-2|-|TRBV29-1|-
CSASDSGTGELFF
TGCAGCGCTTCAGACAGTGGGACCGGGGAGCTGTTTTTT
>TRBJ1-2|-|TRBV5-1|-
CASSPDTNYGYTF
TGCGCCAGCAGCCCAGACACAAACTATGGCTACACCTTC
>TRBJ2-1|-|TRBV6-5|-
CASSYSKVNEQFF
TGTGCCAGCAGTTACTCGAAAGTAAATGAGCAGTTCTTC
>TRBJ1-2|-|TRBV5-6|-
CASSRPGGLTNYGYTF
TGTGCCAGCAGCAGACCCGGAGGTCTCACTAACTATGGCTACACCTTC
>TRBJ1-1|-|TRBV20-1|-
CSGGAATEAFF
TGCAGTGGGGGGGCTGCCACTGAAGCTTTCTTT
>TRBJ1-3|TRBD1|TRBV5-1|-
CASSVWDRGPGNTIYF
TGCGCCAGCAGCGTCTGGGACAGAGGCCCTGGAAACACCATATATTTT
>TRBJ1-2|-|TRBV6-1|few
CASSRTYFYGYTF
TGTGCCAGCAGCAGGACATACTTCTATGGCTACACCTTC
>TRBJ2-5|-|TRBV19|once
CASRGGQKETQYF
TGTGCCAGTAGAGGAGGGCAGAAGGAGACCCAGTACTTC
>TRBJ2-7|-|TRBV29-1|few
CSVWGGVDRYEQYF
TGCAGCGTCTGGGGGGGCGTAGATCGCTACGAGCAGTACTTC
>TRBJ2-3|-|TRBV10-3|few
CAISDLGADTQYF
TGTGCCATCAGTGACCTAGGAGCAGATACGCAGTATTTT
>TRBJ2-4|-|TRBV6-1|once
CASSEAAPVDKNIQYF
TGTGCCAGCAGTGAAGCGGCCCCGGTCGACAAAAACATTCAGTACTTC
>TRBJ2-4|-|TRBV7-2|few
CASSYDLESVLAKNIQYF
TGTGCCAGCAGCTACGACCTTGAATCGGTCCTAGCCAAAAACATTCAGTACTTC
>TRBJ1-5|-|TRBV19|few
CASSIQGDLRGNQPQHF
TGTGCCAGTAGTATTCAAGGGGACCTCAGGGGCAATCAGCCCCAGCATTTT
>TRBJ2-5|TRBD2|TRBV4-1|-
CASSQSGRGETQYF
TGCGCCAGCAGCCAGTCGGGGAGGGGAGAGACCCAGTACTTC
>TRBJ1-1|-|TRBV29-1|-
CSVRGQTENTEAFF
TGCAGCGTCCGTGGACAGACTGAGAACACTGAAGCTTTCTTT
>TRBJ2-7|-|TRBV5-1|-
CASSLGSTYEQYF
TGCGCCAGCAGCTTGGGCTCCACCTACGAGCAGTACTTC
>TRBJ1-1|-|TRBV27|once
CASRALVTGGTEAFF
TGTGCCAGCAGGGCCTTGGTCACCGGGGGGACTGAAGCTTTCTTT
>TRBJ2-5|-|TRBV29-1|-
CSVDVGGQETQYF
TGCAGCGTGGATGTCGGGGGACAAGAGACCCAGTACTTC
>TRBJ2-7|-|TRBV30|-
CAWTTGSAYYEQYF
TGTGCCTGGACAACAGGGTCTGCTTACTACGAGCAGTACTTC
>TRBJ2-3|TRBD2|TRBV14|-
CASSLRLAGTDTQYF
TGTGCCAGCAGCCTTAGACTAGCGGGGACAGATACGCAGTATTTT
>TRBJ2-6|-|TRBV10-3|-
CAISEDSSGANVLTF
TGTGCCATCAGTGAGGACAGCTCTGGGGCCAACGTCCTGACTTTC
>TRBJ2-7|TRBD2|TRBV25-1|-
CASSVLATREQYF
TGTGCCAGCAGTGTACTAGCGACTCGCGAGCAGTACTTC
>TRBJ2-5|TRBD2|TRBV4-1|-
CASSQIGLAKETQYF
TGCGCCAGCAGCCAAATAGGACTAGCGAAGGAGACCCAGTACTTC
>TRBJ2-1|TRBD1|TRBV19|-
CASRGRAGRDRGINEQFF
TGTGCCTCCCGGGGGCGCGCTGGACGGGACAGGGGAATCAATGAGCAGTTCTTC
>TRBJ1-1|-|TRBV5-1|-
CASSRSGENTEAFF
TGCGCCAGCAGCCGGTCGGGGGAGAACACTGAAGCTTTCTTT
>TRBJ2-1|TRBD2|TRBV4-2|few
CASSQEGGTSGGNEQFF
TGTGCCAGCAGCCAAGAGGGGGGCACTAGCGGGGGCAATGAGCAGTTCTTC
>TRBJ2-1|-|TRBV21-1|many
CASSKAPGGGYNEQFF
TGTGCCAGCAGCAAAGCCCCAGGTGGTGGCTACAATGAGCAGTTCTTC
>TRBJ2-3|-|TRBV29-1|-
CSVASAGLADTQYF
TGCAGCGTTGCTTCGGCAGGGTTGGCGGATACGCAGTATTTT
>TRBJ2-2|-|TRBV30|few
CAWAYRDTGELFF
TGTGCCTGGGCCTACAGGGACACCGGGGAGCTGTTTTTT
>TRBJ1-6|-|TRBV27|few
CASSSRTPNNSPLHF
TGTGCCAGCAGTTCCCGGACGCCCAATAATTCACCCCTCCACTTT
>TRBJ2-7|-|TRBV5-6|-
CASSRQGEQYF
TGTGCCAGCAGCCGCCAGGGCGAGCAGTACTTC
>TRBJ1-1|TRBD1|TRBV27|-
CASRTGGRAEAFF
TGTGCCAGCAGAACAGGGGGCAGGGCTGAAGCTTTCTTT
>TRBJ2-5|-|TRBV19|-
CASSQGSGKETQYF
TGTGCCAGTAGTCAGGGATCGGGTAAAGAGACCCAGTACTTC
>TRBJ1-1|-|TRBV29-1|-
CSVGISGAGEAFF
TGCAGCGTTGGTATTTCAGGGGCCGGTGAAGCTTTCTTT
>TRBJ2-5|-|TRBV29-1|-
CSVSPLAAVAETQYF
TGCAGCGTATCCCCCCTCGCGGCTGTAGCGGAGACCCAGTACTTC
>TRBJ1-1|-|TRBV2|few
CASSKGVTEAFF
TGTGCCAGCAGTAAGGGAGTCACTGAAGCTTTCTTT
>TRBJ1-5|-|TRBV6-1|-
CASSEVADQPQHF
TGTGCCAGCAGTGAGGTGGCAGATCAGCCCCAGCATTTT
>TRBJ1-5|-|TRBV6-5|-
CASRPGGGGQPQHF
TGTGCCAGCAGACCCGGGGGGGGTGGACAGCCCCAGCATTTT
>TRBJ2-5|TRBD2|TRBV6-5|few
CASRLAGQETQYF
TGTGCCAGCAGATTAGCGGGGCAAGAGACCCAGTACTTC